A selection of T cell receptor beta chains follows, all from one sample in a study of CD8 T cells in ankylosing spondylitis. TCRdb independently ran MiXCR on the 5' RACE reads; one entry per CDR3 protein. The top ten clones hold under 4.5% of a sample with more than 400,000 distinct CDR3 sequences, less than 6% of them seen once. Material: blood, either unsorted or a sorted T cell fraction (not recorded which). The source of these receptors is a male donor with ankylosing spondylitis. The CDR3 runs from the conserved cysteine through the conserved F or W. The D gene is left open where the match is weak. A clone size is listed for some rows: how often the clone was seen (once, few, many), or a class if it is expanded.

>TRBV5-6|11|many|-|TRBJ2-5
TGTGCCAGCAGCTTGTGGACGGAAAAGTACTTC
CASSLWTEKYF
>TRBV7-2|14|-|-|TRBJ1-2
TGTGCCAGCAGCCCCGAGCGACAGTGGCCCGGCTACACCTTC
CASSPERQWPGYTF
>TRBV10-3|15|many|-|TRBJ2-3
TGTGCCATCAGTGAGACAATGGGCCAACCGAGGACGCAGTATTTT
CAISETMGQPRTQYF
>TRBV29-1|13|many|-|TRBJ2-4
TGCAGCGTTGAATTTTTAGCCAAAAACATTCAGTACTTC
CSVEFLAKNIQYF
>TRBV4-3|12|many|-|TRBJ2-3
TGCGCCAGCAGCCAAGAGGGCAATACGCAGTATTTT
CASSQEGNTQYF
>TRBV4-3|16|few|-|TRBJ2-7
TGCGCCAGCAGCCAAGATGCAACGGCCTCACGCTACGAGCAGTACTTC
CASSQDATASRYEQYF
>TRBV2|15|many|-|TRBJ2-2
TGTGCCAGCAGCTTAGGACAGGGAGGGACCGGGGAGCTGTTTTTT
CASSLGQGGTGELFF
>TRBV11-1|14|few|TRBD1|TRBJ1-1
TGTGCCAGCATGATGACAGGGATGGGCACTGAAGCTTTCTTT
CASMMTGMGTEAFF
>TRBV28|10|many|-|TRBJ2-2
TGTGCCAGTTACACCGGGGAGCTGTTTTTT
CASYTGELFF
>TRBV11-2|13|many|-|TRBJ2-2
TGTGCCAGCAGCTCCTGGACTGGCGGGGAGCTGTTTTTT
CASSSWTGGELFF
>TRBV7-2|15|many|-|TRBJ2-5
TGTGCCAGCAGCCCAAACGGAGGGGGCGGGGAGACCCAGTACTTC
CASSPNGGGGETQYF
>TRBV5-1|14|many|-|TRBJ1-1
TGCGCCAGCAGCTTGCACAGGCTGAACACTGAAGCTTTCTTT
CASSLHRLNTEAFF
>TRBV14|14|-|TRBD2|TRBJ2-7
TGTGCCAGCAGCATGGGGGGGTTATTCTACGAGCAGTACTTC
CASSMGGLFYEQYF
>TRBV7-2|13|many|-|TRBJ1-5
TGTGCCAGCAGCTTACAATACTCTCAGCCCCAGCATTTT
CASSLQYSQPQHF
>TRBV12-3/TRBV12-4|13|many|-|TRBJ2-5
TGTGCCAGCAGTTTGACATACCAAGAGACCCAGTACTTC
CASSLTYQETQYF
>TRBV5-1|15|many|TRBD1|TRBJ1-2
TGCGCCAGCAGCCCTTTGGGACAGGGGGACTATGGCTACACCTTC
CASSPLGQGDYGYTF
>TRBV6-5|13|-|TRBD1|TRBJ1-2
TGTGCCAGCAGTTACTCAACAGGGGATGGCTACACCTTC
CASSYSTGDGYTF
>TRBV12-3/TRBV12-4|15|many|TRBD2|TRBJ2-7
TGTGCCAGCAGTCCAGGGACTAGCGCTACCTACGAGCAGTACTTC
CASSPGTSATYEQYF
>TRBV2|14|many|-|TRBJ1-1
TGTGCCAGCATAGAGAGCCTAGCGAACACTGAAGCTTTCTTT
CASIESLANTEAFF
>TRBV5-1|15|many|-|TRBJ2-1
TGCGCCAGCAGCTTGGCTTCAGGGTCTGGGAATGAGCAGTTCTTC
CASSLASGSGNEQFF
>TRBV12-3/TRBV12-4|13|many|-|TRBJ1-1
TGTGCCAGCAGTTTAGCCCCGGGGAACAGAGCTTTCTTT
CASSLAPGNRAFF
>TRBV27|13|few|-|TRBJ2-1
TGTGCCAGCAGTCCACAGGGTAGGAATGAGCAGTTCTTC
CASSPQGRNEQFF
>TRBV20-1|14|many|-|TRBJ1-1
TGCAGTGCTAGAGATGCAAAGGGTCCGGCTGAAGCTTTCTTT
CSARDAKGPAEAFF
>TRBV15|19|many|-|TRBJ2-7
TGTGCCACCAGCAGAGATAGCGGGCAAAGGGAGGGGGCTTTCTACGAGCAGTACTTC
CATSRDSGQREGAFYEQYF
>TRBV6-1|16|many|-|TRBJ1-4
TGTGCCAGCAGCTCTGGGTTTGGCAGGTCTTATGAAAAACTGTTTTTT
CASSSGFGRSYEKLFF
>TRBV11-3|13|many|-|TRBJ1-1
TGTGCCAGCAGCTTATTCCCCCTCACTGAAGCTTTCTTT
CASSLFPLTEAFF
>TRBV7-2|17|many|-|TRBJ1-2
TGTGCCAGCAGCTCAACCTCGGGTGTCCTTCTTAACTATGGCTACACCTTC
CASSSTSGVLLNYGYTF
>TRBV5-6|14|many|TRBD2|TRBJ2-1
TGTGCCAGCAGCTGGGGACTAGGCTACAATGAGCAGTTCTTC
CASSWGLGYNEQFF
>TRBV28|18|many|TRBD2|TRBJ2-7
TGTGCCAGCAGTTCCCCCTGGGGTAGCGGGACCTTCTCCTACGAGCAGTACTTC
CASSSPWGSGTFSYEQYF
>TRBV4-2|12|-|-|TRBJ1-4
TGTGCCAGCAGCAGGAATAATGAAAAACTGTTTTTT
CASSRNNEKLFF
>TRBV27|16|many|-|TRBJ1-2
TGTGCCAGCAGTCCTATTACGTTGTTGCAGGCCTATGGCTACACCTTC
CASSPITLLQAYGYTF
>TRBV20-1|11|many|-|TRBJ1-4
TGCAGTGCCTCGGCCTGGGGGGGACTGTTTTTT
CSASAWGGLFF
>TRBV7-2|15|many|-|TRBJ1-2
TGTGCCAGCAGCTTAGGAGGGCTGTACATCAATGGCTACACCTTC
CASSLGGLYINGYTF
>TRBV12-3/TRBV12-4|14|many|TRBD1|TRBJ1-1
TGTGCCAGCAGTTTAAAGGGGGCGTTGACTGAAGCTTTCTTT
CASSLKGALTEAFF
>TRBV20-1|14|many|-|TRBJ1-2
TGCAGTGCTAGTTCAGGAGTATTCAACTATGGCTACACCTTC
CSASSGVFNYGYTF
>TRBV6-1|13|many|-|TRBJ1-5
TGTGCCAGCAGCCCACAGGGAGTTCAGCCCCAGCATTTT
CASSPQGVQPQHF
>TRBV7-9|14|many|-|TRBJ2-7
TGTGCCAGCAGCTTAGACGGCGTTATCGACGAGCAGTACTTC
CASSLDGVIDEQYF